Included here is one T cell receptor (beta chain) sequence, with context. These data are taken from a study of breast tumors, draining lymph nodes, adjacent tissues. Breast cancer patients provided tissue from their axillary draining lymph nodes. Germline CDR1 SGDLS, CDR2 YYNGEE. The V and J ends lost 3 bases and 7 bases respectively, with 14 bases between them. The CDR3 spans 15 residues. TCRdb reanalysed the multiplex PCR reads using MiXCR and keeps one entry per CDR3 protein. The data show around 230,000 distinct CDR3 sequences, roughly a third seen once. Source material: axillary lymph node tissue. This clonotype was obtained from a female donor with breast cancer. Some clones in this sample may be carry-over from other donors' samples. The V gene is TRBV9, the J gene TRBJ1-6, with D possibly matching TRBD1 (6 bases). CDR3 nucleotides: TGTGCCAGCAGCGAGACAGGTGTGGGGAATTCACCCCTCCACTTT. Its protein product is CASSETGVGNSPLHF.